This TCR beta chain was identified in a study of blood T cell repertoires in COVID-19. Study summary: COVID-19 samples from acute and convalescent phases originated in the United States, Italy and Spain. T cells, B-cell-depleted T cells, or PBMCs supplied cDNA or gDNA.

The germline V and J ends were trimmed by 3 bases and 8 bases, with 14 bases remaining between them. The CDR3 extends over 13 amino acids. Germline CDR1 reads SGHDT; CDR2 reads YYEEEE. Original handling: Amplifying reference gene primers gave estimates of nucleated cell counts. Clones were read by immunoSEQ multiplex PCR, and TCRdb kept only the in-frame ones, dropping some. V, J and clone size were drawn from that table, and D and trimming were deduced from the DNA. Of 93,000 or so clones in the sample, about 87% were seen once. The chain employs TRBV5-6 and TRBJ1-2, with a weak D call TRBD1 (6 bases). The clonotype originates from a human donor in a cohort sampled during active or convalescent COVID-19. Sample: peripheral blood. The CDR3, as DNA: TGTGCCAGCAGCTCGGACAGCCGCTACGGCTACACCTTC. It is translated as CASSSDSRYGYTF. Filled out from reference TRBV5-6 and TRBJ1-2, the complete variable domain reads DAGVTQSPTHLIKTRGQQVTLRCSPKSGHDTVSWYQQALGQGPQFIFQYYEEEERQRGNFPDRFSGHQFPNYSSELNVNALLLGDSALYLCASSSDSRYGYTFGSGTRLTVV.